This T cell receptor (beta chain) stems from a study of identical twins. Findings of the study overall: Sequences that were beta out-of-frame showed weaker excess twin sharing.

This clonotype was observed at least ten times. Its target is not known. It was template switching that added a universal primer site, and there were unique molecular identifiers on the cDNA. Each CDR3 protein gets one entry after TCRdb re-called the 5' RACE reads with MiXCR. The sample lists roughly 700,000 distinct CDR3 sequences; over 8.5% were seen once. V trimming: 5 bases; J trimming: 2 bases; junction bases outside the gene matches: 3. The CDR3 totals 14 residues. The germline V gene encodes CDR1 SGHTA and CDR2 FQGNSA. The sample was also linked to a second study, of yellow fever vaccine responses in identical twins.

Sequenced: PBMCs. This chain joins TRBV7-2 and TRBJ2-3; 8 bases are shared with TRBD2. This receptor was obtained from a young woman in good health. The CDR3 loop reads CASSEAGVTDTQYF. CDR3 DNA sequence: TGTGCCAGCAGCGAAGCGGGGGTCACAGATACGCAGTATTTT.